This T cell receptor beta chain is drawn from a study of blood T cell repertoires in COVID-19. Authors' processing steps: Amplification of reference gene primers provided the estimated nucleated cell counts. Repertoires were generated with immunoSEQ multiplex PCR, while TCRdb's copy carries only in-frame clones and drops some. V and J calls and clone size are copied from that table; D and trimming were computed from the DNA. The table lists hundreds of thousands of clones, 70% to 90% of them singletons. V lost 0 bases, J lost 15 bases, and 15 bases lay in between. Germline V CDR1 and CDR2: MNHEY, SVGEGT. The CDR3 has 13 residues.

The sample comprised peripheral blood. This sequence joins TRBV6-2 or TRBV6-3 and TRBJ2-4, with D hard to call. This clonotype was obtained from a woman aged 55-70 years with acute or convalescent COVID-19. The CDR3 region has the DNA TGTGCCAGCAGTTACTCTGGTAGCCTCTTTTGGTACTTC. This codes for CASSYSGSLFWYF.